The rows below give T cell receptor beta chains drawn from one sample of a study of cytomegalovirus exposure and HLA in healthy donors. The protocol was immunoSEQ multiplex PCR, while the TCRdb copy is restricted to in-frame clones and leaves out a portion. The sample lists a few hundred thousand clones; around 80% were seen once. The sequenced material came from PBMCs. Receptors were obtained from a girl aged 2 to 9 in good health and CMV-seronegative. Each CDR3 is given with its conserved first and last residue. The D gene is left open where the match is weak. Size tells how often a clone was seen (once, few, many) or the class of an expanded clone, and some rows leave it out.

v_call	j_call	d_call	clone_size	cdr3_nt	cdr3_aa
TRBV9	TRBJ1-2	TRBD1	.	TGTGCCAGCAGCGTAGATAACAGGGGAATAGATGGCTACACCTTC	CASSVDNRGIDGYTF
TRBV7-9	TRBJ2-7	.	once	TGTGCCAGCAGCTTAGCGGCGGCGGGAATACAGTACTTC	CASSLAAAGIQYF
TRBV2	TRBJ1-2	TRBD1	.	TGTGCCAGCAGTGGGGACAGGGGGGCGGGCGGCTACACCTTC	CASSGDRGAGGYTF
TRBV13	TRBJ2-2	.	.	TGTGCCAGCAGCTTCTCTACCGGGGAGCTGTTTTTT	CASSFSTGELFF
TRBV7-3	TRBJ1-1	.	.	TGTGCCAGCAGCTCTTCTGGGGGCATGAACACTGAAGCTTTCTTT	CASSSSGGMNTEAFF
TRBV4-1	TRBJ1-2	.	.	TGCGCCAGCAGCCAAGATCGGCAGGGCAACTATGGCTACACCTTC	CASSQDRQGNYGYTF
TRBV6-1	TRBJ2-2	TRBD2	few	TGTGCCGGGACTAGCGGGAGTGACACCGGGGAGCTGTTTTTT	CAGTSGSDTGELFF
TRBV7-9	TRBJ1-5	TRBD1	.	TGTGCCAGCAGCCAACAGGGGAATCAGCCCCAGCATTTT	CASSQQGNQPQHF
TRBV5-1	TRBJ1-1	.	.	TGCGCCAGCAGCCCGTGGGGGATGCGGGGGGGAATGAACACTGAAGCTTTCTTT	CASSPWGMRGGMNTEAFF
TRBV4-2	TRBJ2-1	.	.	TGTGCCAGCAGCAAAGAACGGGATGAGCAGTTCTTC	CASSKERDEQFF
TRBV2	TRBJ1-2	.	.	TGTGCCAGCGTAGCTGACAGGCCCCGAGGCTATGGCTACACCTTC	CASVADRPRGYGYTF
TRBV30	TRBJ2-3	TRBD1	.	TGTGCCTGGACCGCACAGGGGTTAGCAGATACGCAGTATTTT	CAWTAQGLADTQYF
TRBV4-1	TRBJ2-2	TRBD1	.	TGCGCCAGCAGCCAAGTAGGCAGCAGGGGGTTACTCATGGGGGAGCTGTTTTTT	CASSQVGSRGLLMGELFF
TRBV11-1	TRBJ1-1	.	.	TGTGCCAGCAGCGTGAGGAGGGGGAACACTGAAGCTTTCTTT	CASSVRRGNTEAFF
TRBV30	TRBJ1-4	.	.	TGTGCCTGGAGAAGTATAGATGAAAAACTGTTTTTT	CAWRSIDEKLFF
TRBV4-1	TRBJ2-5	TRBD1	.	TGCGCCAGCAGCCAAGCGGACAGGGGGCACGAGACCCAGTACTTC	CASSQADRGHETQYF
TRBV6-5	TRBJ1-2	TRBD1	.	TGTGCCAGCAGTTACTCCACAGGGGGAATTAGTTATGGCTACACCTTC	CASSYSTGGISYGYTF
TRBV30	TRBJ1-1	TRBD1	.	TGTGCCTGGAGTAAGGGACAGCAGAACACTGAAGCTTTCTTT	CAWSKGQQNTEAFF
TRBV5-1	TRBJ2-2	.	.	TGCGCCAGCAGCTTCAGCGTTACCGGGGAGCTGTTTTTT	CASSFSVTGELFF
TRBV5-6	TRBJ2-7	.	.	TGTGCCAGCAGCTTGAGGGGAGGACCATGGTACGAGCAGTACTTC	CASSLRGGPWYEQYF
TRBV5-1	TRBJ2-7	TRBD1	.	TGCGCCAGCAGCTCCGGGACAGGGGGCGACGAGCAGTACTTC	CASSSGTGGDEQYF
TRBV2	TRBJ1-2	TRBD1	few	TGTGCCAGCAAGGGTTCGACAGGGGGATGGGGCTATGGCTACACCTTC	CASKGSTGGWGYGYTF
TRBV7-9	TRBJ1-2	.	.	TGTGCCAGCAGCGAGTTTGGTTACACCTTC	CASSEFGYTF
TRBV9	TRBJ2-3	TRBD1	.	TGTGCCAGCAGCCCCCGGGACAGTTGGTACGCAACAGATACGCAGTATTTT	CASSPRDSWYATDTQYF
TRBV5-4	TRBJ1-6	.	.	TGTGCCAGCAGCTTGCCAACTGGACAGCAAAATTCACCCCTCCACTTT	CASSLPTGQQNSPLHF
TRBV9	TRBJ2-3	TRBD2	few	TGTGCCAGCAGCGTAGGTAATAGCGGGGGGGCGGTTGCAGATACGCAGTATTTT	CASSVGNSGGAVADTQYF
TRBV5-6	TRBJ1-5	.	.	TGTGCCAGCAGCCGGGCAGGGTCCAATCAGCCCCAGCATTTT	CASSRAGSNQPQHF
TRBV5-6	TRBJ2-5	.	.	TGTGCCAGCAAGGGGAAAGGGGCTTACTTTCAAGAGACCCAGTACTTC	CASKGKGAYFQETQYF
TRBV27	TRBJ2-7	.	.	TGTGCCAGCAGTTCTGACAGAAACGAGCAGTACTTC	CASSSDRNEQYF
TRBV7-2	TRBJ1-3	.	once	TGTGCCAGCAGCTCGAACAGCCTCATCTCTGGAAACACCATATATTTT	CASSSNSLISGNTIYF
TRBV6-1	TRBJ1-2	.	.	TGTGCCAGCAGTGTAATTTCGGAGACGGAACCTCTCTTC	CASSVISETEPLF
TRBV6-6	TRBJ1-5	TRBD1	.	TGTGCCAGCAGTAAAGATACAGGGGCTAGCAATCAGCCCCAGCATTTT	CASSKDTGASNQPQHF
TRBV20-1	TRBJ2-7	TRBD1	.	TGCAGTGCCGGGACAGGGGTCGAGCAGTACTTC	CSAGTGVEQYF
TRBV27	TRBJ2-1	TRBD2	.	TGTGCCAGCAGTCCCCTTCCGGGGGGGAAGAATGAGCAGTTCTTC	CASSPLPGGKNEQFF
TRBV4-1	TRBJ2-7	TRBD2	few	TGCGCCAGCAGCCAAGTAGGACTAGAGCTCCCTTACGAGCAGTACTTC	CASSQVGLELPYEQYF
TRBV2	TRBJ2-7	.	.	TGTGCCAGCAGCGTTCCCCTCAGCTACGAGCAGTACTTC	CASSVPLSYEQYF
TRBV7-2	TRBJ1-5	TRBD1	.	TGTGCCAGCAGCTTAGAAAGAGGACAGGGGATCGGTCAGCCCCAGCATTTT	CASSLERGQGIGQPQHF
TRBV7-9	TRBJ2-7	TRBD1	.	TGTGCCAGCAGCTCCTACCGGGACAGGGTGACCTACGAGCAGTACTTC	CASSSYRDRVTYEQYF
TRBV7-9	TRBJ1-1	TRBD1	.	TGTGCCAGCAGCCCACGACCGGGACAGGGTTTCGCTTACACTGAAGCTTTCTTT	CASSPRPGQGFAYTEAFF
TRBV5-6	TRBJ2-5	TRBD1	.	TGTGCCAGCAGCTTGGGACAGGGGAGAGTGGAGACCCAGTACTTC	CASSLGQGRVETQYF
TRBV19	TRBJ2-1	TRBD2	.	TGTGCCAGTAGTAACCATGCGGGAGTAGCGAATGAGCAGTTCTTC	CASSNHAGVANEQFF
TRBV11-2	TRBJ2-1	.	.	TGTGCCAGCAGCCCCACCGCCTCGGGGGTAGGAAACAATGAGCAGTTCTTC	CASSPTASGVGNNEQFF
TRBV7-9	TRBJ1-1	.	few	TGTGCCAGCAGCTTTATGGACAGGAACACTGAAGCTTTCTTT	CASSFMDRNTEAFF
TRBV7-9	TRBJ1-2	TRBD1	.	TGTGCCAGCAGCTTGGACAGGGGCTATGGCTACACCTTC	CASSLDRGYGYTF